This entry lists 22 T cell receptor beta chains sequenced from one sample in a study of blood T cell repertoires in COVID-19. Some clones are missing from TCRdb's copy, which holds only in-frame ones; the method was immunoSEQ multiplex PCR. This table has around 30,000 clones, 89% appearing once. The specimen sequenced was peripheral blood. All receptors come from a woman aged 40-49 years with active or convalescent COVID-19.

The J gene is TRBJ2-3, the V gene TRBV5-1; D is possibly TRBD2 (6 bases). Trimming took 1 base from V and 6 from J, leaving 9 bases between them. Per the germline V gene, CDR1 is SGHRS and CDR2 is YFSETQ. The CDR3 covers 13 residues. Here the CDR3 reads CASSLTSLDTQYF. DNA for the CDR3: TGCGCCAGCAGCTTGACTAGCCTGGATACGCAGTATTTT.

The rearrangement joins TRBV10-1 to TRBJ2-4; perhaps TRBD2 as D (6 bases). CDR1 is WNHNN, CDR2 SYGVQD, per germline (reference sequence). The CDR3 covers 13 residues. V was clipped by 2 bases and J by 4 bases, with 6 bases between them. CDR3 sequence reads: CASSEGGKNIQYF. Here the CDR3 DNA reads TGCGCCAGCAGTGAGGGGGGGAAAAACATTCAGTACTTC.

The chain combines TRBV5-6 with TRBJ1-5; 8 positions agree with TRBD1. This CDR3 spans 16 amino acids. Germline V gene sequence: CDR1 SGHDT, CDR2 YYEEEE. J was trimmed by 5 bases and V by 0 bases; bases with no gene match: 7. Here the CDR3 reads CASSLAGTGWDQPQHF. The CDR3 DNA sequence: TGTGCCAGCAGCTTGGCCGGGACAGGTTGGGATCAGCCCCAGCATTTT. Full variable domain (remainder filled in from reference TRBV5-6 and TRBJ1-5): DAGVTQSPTHLIKTRGQQVTLRCSPKSGHDTVSWYQQALGQGPQFIFQYYEEEERQRGNFPDRFSGHQFPNYSSELNVNALLLGDSALYLCASSLAGTGWDQPQHFGDGTRLSIL.

This clone was observed once. This chain connects TRBV7-3 to TRBJ2-7; no clear D gene. This CDR3 has 13 amino acids. The V gene lost 5 bases and the J gene lost 6 bases, with 14 bases spanning the gap. Germline CDR1 SGHTA, CDR2 FQGTGA. The CDR3 protein is CASSPHTRSEQYF. Here the CDR3 DNA reads TGTGCCAGCAGCCCCCACACGCGGTCCGAGCAGTACTTC.

This clone was observed a single time. The chain joins TRBV4-2 to TRBJ2-7, with 7 bases fitting TRBD2. CDR1 LGHNA and CDR2 YNFKEQ come from the germline V gene. Losses at the gene ends were 1 base for V and 5 bases for J; bases not matched to a gene: 8. CDR3 size: 15 residues. CDR3 sequence: CASSQVGGAPDEQYF. The CDR3 bases are TGTGCCAGCAGCCAAGTGGGAGGGGCGCCAGACGAGCAGTACTTC.

The genes are TRBV29-1 and TRBJ1-1; D is perhaps TRBD1 (6 bases). CDR1 is SQVTM and CDR2 is ANQGSEA in the germline V gene. V dropped 7 bases and J dropped 5 bases, with 14 bases sitting between them. CDR3 size: 12 residues. CDR3 DNA sequence: TGCAGCGCACAGGGCCTGGGGACTGAAGCTTTCTTT. Its protein product is CSAQGLGTEAFF.

This chain joins TRBV5-1 and TRBJ1-4; a possible D gene is TRBD1 (6 bases). CDR1 SGHRS and CDR2 YFSETQ come from the germline V gene. This CDR3 is built from 15 residues. The V gene lost 0 bases and the J gene lost 6 bases, with 12 bases spanning the gap. CDR3 amino acids: CASSLAGTHDEKLFF. In nucleotides, the CDR3 is TGCGCCAGCAGCTTGGCCGGGACACACGATGAAAAACTGTTTTTT.

This clone was detected only once. The CDR3 loop reads CASRVSEGARNQPQHF. Written as DNA, the CDR3 is TGTGCCAGCAGGGTCTCCGAGGGGGCGCGGAATCAGCCCCAGCATTTT. J is TRBJ1-5 and V is TRBV2; 7 bases agree with TRBD1. V trimming: 6 bases; J trimming: 4 bases; junction bases outside the gene matches: 12. Germline CDR1 reads SNHLY; CDR2 reads FYNNEI. The CDR3 loop spans 16 amino acids.

This chain connects TRBV5-6 to TRBJ1-2; 7 bases fit TRBD1. Germline-derived CDR1 and CDR2 are SGHDT and YYEEEE. There are 14 residues in the CDR3. V shed 4 bases, J shed 6 bases, and the junction held 9 bases outside the gene matches. CDR3 sequence reads: CASSPRAGGHGYTF. The CDR3 nucleotides read TGTGCCAGCAGCCCCCGTGCAGGGGGGCATGGCTACACCTTC.

This chain joins TRBV6-5 and TRBJ1-1, with a possible D match to TRBD1 (6 bases). Germline assignment: CDR1 MNHEY and CDR2 SVGAGI. There are 15 residues in the CDR3. V was cut by 10 bases and J by 5 bases, with 23 bases left in between. In DNA form, the CDR3 reads TGTGCCATCTCATCGCCGGGGGGCTTATGGACTGAAGCTTTCTTT. Its translation: CAISSPGGLWTEAFF.

The chain joins TRBV6-5 to TRBJ2-7; TRBD2 is a possible D gene (7 bases). This CDR3 region has 13 residues. Germline CDR1 MNHEY, CDR2 SVGAGI. Trimming shortened V by 10 bases and J by 6 bases, and 19 bases separated the two germline ends. CDR3 in amino acids: CATRGPGEGEQYF. Written as DNA, the CDR3 is TGTGCCACCCGGGGGCCCGGGGAGGGCGAGCAGTACTTC.

This chain connects TRBV19 to TRBJ1-2; TRBD1 matches at 10 bases. Germline CDR1 is LNHDA and CDR2 is SQIVND (reference sequence). Germline trimming cut 6 bases from V and 12 bases from J; bases unmatched to any gene: 4. The CDR3 loop spans 11 amino acids. The CDR3 sequence: CASSRDRGHTF. CDR3 bases: TGTGCCAGTAGCCGAGACAGGGGGCACACCTTC.

The chain employs TRBV7-2 and TRBJ2-7; D is perhaps TRBD2 (6 bases). Germline CDR1 SGHTA, CDR2 FQGNSA. Trimming took 1 base from V and 5 from J, leaving 9 bases between them. CDR3 length: 13 amino acids. The CDR3 loop is CASSLGGADEQYF. The CDR3 DNA is TGTGCCAGCAGCTTAGGCGGGGCCGACGAGCAGTACTTC.

The V gene is TRBV3-1 (or the pseudogene TRBV3-2), the J gene TRBJ2-3; D remains ambiguous. CDR3 length: 15 residues. The V and J ends lost 1 base and 2 bases respectively, with 10 bases between them. Germline loops: CDR1 LGHDT, CDR2 YNNKEL (reference sequence). The CDR3 DNA reads as TGTGCCAGCAGCCAAGTATTTGCGTACACAGATACGCAGTATTTT. It encodes CASSQVFAYTDTQYF.

The chain couples TRBV27 to TRBJ1-4; D perhaps matches TRBD1 (6 bases). V lost 6 bases and J lost 8, with 16 bases in between. In germline, CDR1 is MNHEY, CDR2 SMNVEV (reference sequence). The length of the CDR3 is 14 residues. This CDR3 is CASRIGGAGEKLFF. CDR3 DNA sequence: TGTGCCAGCAGGATTGGGGGGGCGGGCGAAAAACTGTTTTTT. Full variable domain (outside the CDR3, taken from reference TRBV27 and TRBJ1-4): EAQVTQNPRYLITVTGKKLTVTCSQNMNHEYMSWYRQDPGLGLRQIYYSMNVEVTDKGDVPEGYKVSRKEKRNFPLILESPSPNQTSLYFCASRIGGAGEKLFFGSGTQLSVL.

The chain is built from TRBV18 and TRBJ1-3, with TRBD1 identical over 7 bases. V lost 4 bases to trimming and J lost 3 bases; unmatched junction nucleotides: 3. This CDR3 is 14 amino acids long. Germline lookup yields CDR1 KGHSH and CDR2 LQKENI. CDR3 bases: TGTGCCAGCTCACACACAGGGGATGGAAACACCATATATTTT. Translation: CASSHTGDGNTIYF.

The chain uses TRBV3-1 (or the pseudogene TRBV3-2) and TRBJ2-1, with a tentative D call TRBD1 (6 bases). V was cut by 3 bases and J by 0 bases, with 15 bases left in between. Germline assignment: CDR1 LGHDT and CDR2 YNNKEL (reference sequence). This CDR3 has 17 residues. DNA of the CDR3: TGTGCCAGCAGCCACGCCCGGGACATTAGCTCCTACAATGAGCAGTTCTTC. Translated, it gives CASSHARDISSYNEQFF.

V is TRBV25-1 and J is TRBJ2-2; the D gene is possibly TRBD1 (6 bases). Germline V gene lookup returns CDR1 MGHDK and CDR2 SYGVNS. The CDR3 loop spans 16 amino acids. Trimming took 5 bases from V and 4 from J, leaving 17 bases between them. Here the CDR3 DNA reads TGTGCCAGCAGTTCCCCCTGGACAGAGGGCACCGGGGAGCTGTTTTTT. Protein sequence: CASSSPWTEGTGELFF.

This chain connects TRBV3-1 (or the pseudogene TRBV3-2) to TRBJ2-7; D not certain. The length of the CDR3 is 14 residues. Deletions cut 0 bases from V and 7 bases from J, with 13 bases between. From germline, CDR1 is LGHDT and CDR2 YNNKEL (reference sequence). CDR3 DNA: TGTGCCAGCAGCCAAGACCACAGTTTATCTGAGCAGTACTTC. It translates to CASSQDHSLSEQYF.

The rearrangement uses TRBV4-2 and TRBJ2-3; D might be TRBD2 (6 bases). The V and J ends lost 6 bases and 5 bases respectively, with 18 bases between them. In germline, CDR1 is LGHNA, CDR2 YNFKEQ. The CDR3 length is 15 residues. As DNA, the CDR3 is TGTGCCAGCAGTTTTAGGGAGGCCGATGGAGATACGCAGTATTTT. Residues: CASSFREADGDTQYF.

The chain joins TRBV6-5 to TRBJ1-1; D uncertain. Germline V gene data show CDR1 as MNHEY and CDR2 as SVGAGI. The CDR3 consists of 13 residues. The V end lost 6 bases, the J end lost 0 bases, and 8 bases lay between the germline ends. The CDR3 protein is CASSPGVNTEAFF. DNA for the CDR3: TGTGCCAGCAGCCCCGGGGTGAACACTGAAGCTTTCTTT.

This rearrangement joins TRBV6-1 to TRBJ1-2, with D unclear. The CDR3 spans 11 residues. With 0 bases removed from V and 8 bases from J, the gap between germline ends came to 4 bases. Germline values: CDR1 MNHNS, CDR2 SASEGT. This CDR3 reads CASSEAAGYTF. CDR3 bases: TGTGCCAGCAGTGAAGCCGCGGGCTACACCTTC.